These 21 T cell receptor beta chains share one sample of origin, sequenced in a study of blood T cell repertoires in COVID-19. Sequencing was performed with immunoSEQ multiplex PCR; in TCRdb, only in-frame clones are kept and a portion is missing. Here the sample spans 160,000 or so clones, 80% being singletons. Sequencing was performed on peripheral blood. The receptor set was obtained from a man between 60 and 70 years old with acute or convalescent COVID-19.

The gene calls are TRBV3-1 (or the pseudogene TRBV3-2) and TRBJ1-2, with D possibly being TRBD1 (6 bases). Per germline, CDR1 LGHDT and CDR2 YNNKEL (reference sequence). The V gene lost 0 bases and the J gene lost 4 bases, with 12 bases spanning the gap. This CDR3 has 15 residues. The CDR3 nucleotides read TGTGCCAGCAGCCAAGATATGAACAGGGCCTATGGCTACACCTTC. Its protein is CASSQDMNRAYGYTF.

The chain employs TRBV5-6 and TRBJ1-2, with D hard to call. This CDR3 spans 12 amino acids. CDR1 and CDR2 from the germline V gene are SGHDT and YYEEEE. V lost 10 bases and J 10 bases, leaving 20 bases between the germline ends. CDR3 nucleotide sequence: TGTGCCGGATCGCTGCGGTCAGTAGACTACACCTTC. Its protein is CAGSLRSVDYTF.

The chain links TRBV6-2 or TRBV6-3 to TRBJ2-1; 7 bases are a match to TRBD1. CDR1 MNHEY and CDR2 SVGEGT come from the germline V gene. V lost 6 bases, J lost 5 bases, and 4 bases stayed unmatched. The CDR3 is 13 amino acids. In DNA form, the CDR3 reads TGTGCCAGCAGCAGGGGACAGAACAATGAGCAGTTCTTC. The encoded protein is CASSRGQNNEQFF.

V usage is TRBV7-2 and J usage is TRBJ2-3, with 9 bases that match TRBD1. Germline V gene sequence: CDR1 SGHTA, CDR2 FQGNSA. Trimming removed 1 base from V and 7 bases from J; junction bases left unmatched: 9. The CDR3 length is 16 residues. CDR3 DNA sequence: TGTGCCAGCAGCTTAGGGCCGCGACAGGGGGGGAATACGCAGTATTTT. This translates into CASSLGPRQGGNTQYF.

The chain is built from TRBV25-1 and TRBJ2-3; 13 nucleotides line up with TRBD2. Trimming at V came to 6 bases and at J to 0 bases, leaving 3 bases not matched to a gene. CDR1 and CDR2 (germline): MGHDK, SYGVNS. The CDR3 extends over 16 amino acids. Written as DNA, the CDR3 is TGTGCCAGCAGCCGACTAGCGGGGGGCAGCACAGATACGCAGTATTTT. This sequence encodes CASSRLAGGSTDTQYF.

J is TRBJ1-2 and V is TRBV4-3; D perhaps matches TRBD1 (6 bases). Germline-derived CDR1 and CDR2 are LGHNA and YSLEER. V dropped 0 bases and J dropped 6 bases, with 11 bases sitting between them. The CDR3 covers 14 residues. Written as DNA, the CDR3 is TGCGCCAGCAGCCAAGAGTTAAACAGGGATGGCTACACCTTC. It codes for CASSQELNRDGYTF.

J is TRBJ2-1 and V is TRBV5-1; a possible D gene is TRBD1 (7 bases). This CDR3 contains 15 residues. V dropped 0 bases and J dropped 4 bases, with 11 bases sitting between them. Germline CDR1 reads SGHRS; CDR2 reads YFSETQ. The CDR3 DNA reads as TGCGCCAGCAGCTTGGAGGCAGGGGGGTACAATGAGCAGTTCTTC. As protein: CASSLEAGGYNEQFF.

This rearrangement joins TRBV6-5 to TRBJ2-2; TRBD2 is a possible D gene (5 bases). V gave up 2 bases and J gave up 4 bases, with 14 bases separating them. There are 16 residues in the CDR3. CDR1 and CDR2 from the germline V gene are MNHEY and SVGAGI. CDR3 bases: TGTGCCAGCAGTTACCATCCGATGGCGGGCACCGGGGAGCTGTTTTTT. This translates into CASSYHPMAGTGELFF.

The gene calls are TRBV6-2 or TRBV6-3 and TRBJ1-5, with D possibly TRBD1 on 5 matching bases. V was trimmed by 0 bases and J by 1 base, leaving 13 bases between them. The CDR3 spans 17 residues. Germline V lookup: CDR1 MNHEY, CDR2 SVGEGT. CDR3 sequence (DNA): TGTGCCAGCAGTTACTCGAAGGGGATCCAGAGCAATCAGCCCCAGCATTTT. Its translation: CASSYSKGIQSNQPQHF.

V usage is TRBV30 and J usage is TRBJ1-4; unclear D gene. Germline-derived CDR1 and CDR2 are GTSNPN and SVGIG (reference sequence). V lost 0 bases and J lost 5, with 22 bases in between. The CDR3 is 18 amino acids. CDR3 sequence: CAWSVLKGSVLINEKLFF. The CDR3 bases are TGTGCCTGGAGTGTACTAAAAGGATCGGTCCTAATAAATGAAAAACTGTTTTTT.

V and J are TRBV19 and TRBJ2-5, with 12 bases identical to TRBD1. In germline, CDR1 is LNHDA, CDR2 SQIVND (reference sequence). This CDR3 region has 13 residues. The ends lost 9 bases at V and 5 bases at J; junction bases unmatched: 4. The CDR3 reads CASGTGGSETQYF. The CDR3 region has the DNA TGTGCCAGCGGGACAGGGGGCTCGGAGACCCAGTACTTC.

The rearrangement uses TRBV19 and TRBJ1-4, with 7 bases matching TRBD1. The CDR3 runs 15 residues. Germline CDR1 reads LNHDA; CDR2 reads SQIVND (reference sequence). J gave up 6 bases and V 6 bases, and 10 bases lay outside the gene matches. The CDR3 sequence: CASSPRTGWDEKLFF. The CDR3 nucleotides read TGTGCCAGTAGCCCGAGGACAGGTTGGGATGAAAAACTGTTTTTT.

This clone showed up just a few times. This chain uses TRBV2 with TRBJ1-4; TRBD1 aligns across 9 bases. Trimming took 10 bases from V and 6 from J; bases not matched to a gene: 6. CDR1 and CDR2 from the germline V gene are SNHLY and FYNNEI. The CDR3 spans 13 residues. CDR3 amino acids: CATTRDRDEKLFF. In DNA, the CDR3 is TGTGCCACCACCCGGGACAGGGATGAAAAACTGTTTTTT.

V and J are TRBV28 and TRBJ1-1; D possibly corresponds to TRBD1 (6 bases). Between the trimmed V and J ends, which lost 5 bases and 5 bases, there was a span of 15 bases. The germline V gene has CDR1 MDHEN and CDR2 SYDVKM. The CDR3 loop spans 14 amino acids. CDR3 region: CASSASTGLTEAFF. The CDR3 bases are TGTGCCAGCAGTGCGTCTACAGGGTTGACTGAAGCTTTCTTT.

The chain is built from TRBV21-1 and TRBJ1-6; the D call in the table, TRBD1, was not verified against the DNA. TRBV21-1 is reported as a pseudogene. There are 22 residues in the CDR3. CDR3 DNA: TGTGCCAGCAGTTTACCATATTCGAGGGACAGGGGGAGCGAGGGTGATAATTCACCCCTCCACTTT. Its protein product is CASSLPYSRDRGSEGDNSPLHF.

J is TRBJ1-1 and V is TRBV7-2, with D unresolved. The CDR3 is 16 residues long. The germline gives CDR1 SGHTA, CDR2 FQGNSA. V was clipped by 6 bases and J by 1 base, with 18 bases between them. The CDR3 nucleotides read TGTGCCAGCAGGACCGACACGGTGGTCCGGAACACTGAAGCTTTCTTT. It translates to CASRTDTVVRNTEAFF.

V usage is TRBV4-1 and J usage is TRBJ1-3, with TRBD1 matching over 8 bases. The CDR3 is 17 residues long. The V segment lost 1 base and the J segment 0 bases; nucleotides outside the gene matches: 5. Germline lookup yields CDR1 MGHRA and CDR2 YSYEKL. The CDR3 protein is CASSQALTGASGNTIYF. As DNA, the CDR3 is TGCGCCAGCAGCCAAGCCTTGACAGGGGCCTCTGGAAACACCATATATTTT.

The V gene is TRBV5-8, the J gene TRBJ2-5, with D tentatively TRBD2 (6 bases). Germline-derived CDR1 and CDR2 are SGHTS and YDEGEE. The CDR3 runs to 15 residues. Trimming took 0 bases from V and 5 from J, leaving 14 bases between them. Here the CDR3 reads CASSLGGGVAETQYF. CDR3 DNA: TGTGCCAGCAGCTTGGGAGGAGGGGTTGCGGAGACCCAGTACTTC. Full variable domain (outside the CDR3, taken from reference TRBV5-8 and TRBJ2-5): EAGVTQSPTHLIKTRGQQATLRCSPISGHTSVYWYQQALGLGLQFLLWYDEGEERNRGNFPPRFSGRQFPNYSSELNVNALELEDSALYLCASSLGGGVAETQYFGPGTRLLVL.

V gene TRBV20-1 combines with J gene TRBJ2-1, with a tentative D call TRBD2 (5 bases). Trimming shortened V by 2 bases and J by 8 bases, and 7 bases separated the two germline ends. The CDR3 contains 11 residues. Germline CDR1 and CDR2: DFQATT and SNEGSKA (reference sequence). The CDR3 nucleotides are TGCAGTGCTAGAAGAGCGGATGAGCAGTTCTTC. This gives the protein CSARRADEQFF.

This clone was seen only a few times. The genes are TRBV30 and TRBJ1-2; no definite D call. V was clipped by 0 bases and J by 5 bases, with 10 bases between them. Germline CDR1 GTSNPN, CDR2 SVGIG (reference sequence). CDR3 length equals 13 residues. In nucleotides, the CDR3 is TGTGCCTGGAGTGTAGAAATCGGGTATGGCTACACCTTC. Translation gives CAWSVEIGYGYTF.

The chain is built from TRBV4-2 and TRBJ2-3; 10 nucleotides match TRBD2. Germline V CDR1 and CDR2: LGHNA, YNFKEQ. This CDR3 comprises 16 residues. Trimming at V came to 1 base and at J to 5 bases, leaving 6 bases not matched to a gene. The CDR3: CASSQVAGGELDTQYF. The CDR3, as DNA: TGTGCCAGCAGCCAAGTAGCGGGGGGAGAGTTAGATACGCAGTATTTT.